This T cell receptor (beta chain) was observed in a study of shared T cell receptors in the human thymus. Sequenced by immunoSEQ multiplex PCR; TCRdb stores in-frame clones only, minus some. This sample has some 640,000 clones, with about 89% found just once. Deletions cut 3 bases from V and 4 bases from J, with 20 bases between. Germline V CDR1 and CDR2: SQVTM, ANQGSEA. The CDR3 sequence is 16 residues long. These same data were also listed under a study on human thymus T cells. From that paper: Resections from corrective heart surgery provided thymus tissue. In thymic and blood repertoires alike, V and J usage looked biased. Unrelated individuals had highly overlapping thymic repertoires, as reported in related research.

The receptor comes from a boy in the first two years of life with a congenital heart defect. The chain combines TRBV29-1 with TRBJ2-3; D possibly corresponds to TRBD1 (7 bases). Specimen: thymocytes. The CDR3 coding sequence is TGCAGCGTTGACCCGGGGGCGCACGGACAGGCAGATACGCAGTATTTT. Encoded protein: CSVDPGAHGQADTQYF.